This record covers a single T cell receptor beta chain. This sample is part of a study of beta chain features in type 1 diabetes. Germline CDR1 SGHRS, CDR2 YFSETQ. CDR3 size: 14 residues. Between the trimmed V and J ends, which lost 6 bases and 2 bases, there was a span of 14 bases. The authors reverse transcribed all of the isolated RNA, so sequencing captured expressed TCRB transcripts. Profiling relied on immunoSEQ multiplex PCR, and the TCRdb table lists in-frame clones only, not all of them. The table has 60,000 to 75,000 clones, 59% seen once. The material sequenced was Tregs from blood. The chain links TRBV5-1 to TRBJ2-5, with D possibly TRBD2 on 7 matching bases. This sequence was found in a woman aged 18-30 years in good health. CDR3 sequence reads: CASTAGALQETQYF. CDR3 sequence (DNA): TGCGCCAGCACGGCGGGGGCCCTACAAGAGACCCAGTACTTC.